These 15 T cell receptor beta chains share one sample of origin, sequenced in a study of T cells in localized non-small cell lung cancer. Using immunoSEQ multiplex PCR, the repertoire was profiled, and TCRdb retains in-frame clones only, with some absent. The sample holds about 43,000 clones, roughly nine tenths seen once. The starting material was PBMCs, obtained before any cancer treatment. The source of these receptors is a woman aged 35-75 years with stage II lung adenocarcinoma.

This clone is a singleton in its sample. V and J are TRBV5-1 and TRBJ2-1, with unresolved D. CDR1 and CDR2 from the germline V gene are SGHRS and YFSETQ. The CDR3 sequence is 16 residues long. Trimming took off 0 bases at V and 0 bases at J, with 10 bases between the two ends. Here the CDR3 reads CASSLDKASSYNEQFF. As DNA, the CDR3 is TGCGCCAGCAGCTTGGATAAGGCTAGCTCCTACAATGAGCAGTTCTTC. Complete variable domain (other parts from reference TRBV5-1 and TRBJ2-1): KAGVTQTPRYLIKTRGQQVTLSCSPISGHRSVSWYQQTPGQGLQFLFEYFSETQRNKGNFPGRFSGRQFSNSRSEMNVSTLELGDSALYLCASSLDKASSYNEQFFGPGTRLTVL.

Remarks on this clone: Other DNA sequences in this sample translate to the same CDR3. J is TRBJ2-7 and V is TRBV28, with D perhaps given as TRBD1 or TRBD2 (7 bases each). CDR1 is MDHEN, CDR2 SYDVKM, per germline. The CDR3 covers 19 residues. V was cut by 3 bases and J by 0 bases, with 24 bases left in between. The CDR3 protein is CASSFEGAGATSSSYEQYF. CDR3 DNA: TGTGCCAGCAGTTTCGAGGGGGCGGGGGCCACTTCAAGCTCCTACGAGCAGTACTTC. Combining the CDR3 with reference TRBV28 and TRBJ2-7 gives the whole variable domain DVKVTQSSRYLVKRTGEKVFLECVQDMDHENMFWYRQDPGLGLRLIYFSYDVKMKEKGDIPEGYSVSREKKERFSLILESASTNQTSMYLCASSFEGAGATSSSYEQYFGPGTRLTVT.

The chain has TRBV7-2 and TRBJ2-3; the match to TRBD2 covers 11 bases. The CDR3 runs 15 residues. Germline V gene data show CDR1 as SGHTA and CDR2 as FQGNSA. V was clipped by 6 bases and J by 6 bases; unmatched bases: 8. CDR3 residues: CASSSRASGGDTQYF. CDR3 coding DNA: TGTGCCAGCAGTTCAAGGGCTAGCGGGGGGGATACGCAGTATTTT. Supplemented by reference TRBV7-2 and TRBJ2-3, the full variable domain reads GAGVSQSPSNKVTEKGKDVELRCDPISGHTALYWYRQSLGQGLEFLIYFQGNSAPDKSGLPSDRFSAERTGGSVSTLTIQRTQQEDSAVYLCASSSRASGGDTQYFGPGTRLTVL.

This clone was observed a single time. The V gene is TRBV19, the J gene TRBJ1-2; 8 nucleotides agree with TRBD1. The CDR3 contains 15 residues. CDR1 and CDR2 from the germline V gene are LNHDA and SQIVND (reference sequence). The V segment lost 2 bases and the J segment 8 bases; nucleotides outside the gene matches: 10. The CDR3 DNA sequence: TGTGCCAGTAGTATAACAGGGGGTAGCGTCGGAGGCTACACCTTC. Translated: CASSITGGSVGGYTF.

Only a few counts were recorded for this clone. The V call is TRBV5-1, the J call TRBJ2-3; D is unclear. The CDR3 runs to 13 residues. V was clipped by 0 bases and J by 0 bases, with 2 bases between them. CDR1 SGHRS and CDR2 YFSETQ come from the germline V gene. CDR3 DNA: TGCGCCAGCAGCTTGGGCAGCACAGATACGCAGTATTTT. Residues: CASSLGSTDTQYF.

The J gene is TRBJ2-5, the V gene TRBV28, with D unclear. V shed 5 bases and J shed 5 bases, with 15 bases lying between them. Germline V gene lookup returns CDR1 MDHEN and CDR2 SYDVKM. This CDR3 region has 14 residues. The CDR3 DNA is TGTGCCAGCAGTCCCCCTCGGGTGTCGGAGACCCAGTACTTC. Translating it yields CASSPPRVSETQYF.

This chain joins TRBV28 and TRBJ1-1; tentatively, D is TRBD1 (6 bases). The CDR3 is made up of 14 amino acids. Trimming removed 4 bases from V and 4 bases from J, with 13 bases in between. Looked up from germline, CDR1 is MDHEN and CDR2 is SYDVKM. The chain's CDR3 is CASSSNTGTTEAFF. CDR3 nucleotides: TGTGCCAGCAGTTCCAATACAGGGACCACTGAAGCTTTCTTT.

This clone was picked up a small number of times. The rearrangement joins TRBV7-9 to TRBJ2-1; D perhaps matches TRBD2 (6 bases). V lost 1 base and J lost 16, with 14 bases in between. The germline V gene has CDR1 SEHNR and CDR2 FQNEAQ (reference sequence). The length of the CDR3 is 12 residues. The CDR3 protein is CASSLDRLEIFF. In nucleotides, the CDR3 is TGTGCCAGCAGCTTAGATCGACTAGAGATATTCTTC. Complete variable domain (other parts from reference TRBV7-9 and TRBJ2-1): DTGVSQNPRHKITKRGQNVTFRCDPISEHNRLYWYRQTLGQGPEFLTYFQNEAQLEKSRLLSDRFSAERPKGSFSTLEIQRTEQGDSAMYLCASSLDRLEIFFGPGTRLTVL.

The chain uses TRBV19 and TRBJ2-7; a possible D gene is TRBD1 (5 bases). Deletions cut 5 bases from V and 4 bases from J, with 9 bases between. Germline loops: CDR1 LNHDA, CDR2 SQIVND (reference sequence). The CDR3 consists of 12 residues. The CDR3 sequence: CASSPRDYEQYF. The CDR3 DNA is TGTGCCAGTAGTCCCAGGGATTACGAGCAGTACTTC.

This chain links TRBV7-9 with TRBJ1-1, with D perhaps matching TRBD1 (5 bases). The V gene's germline CDR1 is SEHNR and CDR2 FQNEAQ (reference sequence). The CDR3 runs 14 residues. The germline V and J ends were trimmed by 5 bases and 3 bases, with 13 bases remaining between them. This CDR3 is CASSHDQGDTEAFF. The CDR3 DNA reads as TGTGCCAGCAGCCATGACCAGGGTGACACTGAAGCTTTCTTT.

In DNA, the CDR3 is TGTGCCAGCAGCTTAGAACTGGACAGGGGGCGGAATGTGAACACTGAAGCTTTCTTT. Translating it yields CASSLELDRGRNVNTEAFF. The genes are TRBV7-2 and TRBJ1-1, with TRBD1 identical over 11 bases. The CDR3 is 19 amino acids. The J segment lost 0 bases and the V segment lost 1 base, leaving 10 bases of the junction unmatched. Germline V CDR1 and CDR2: SGHTA, FQGNSA.

This chain connects TRBV4-1 to TRBJ2-3, with a weak D call TRBD2 (7 bases). V lost 0 bases to trimming and J lost 4 bases, with 17 bases between them. Germline assignment: CDR1 MGHRA and CDR2 YSYEKL. The CDR3 length is 17 residues. For the CDR3, the DNA is TGCGCCAGCAGCCAAGACCGGGGGAGGGGGAACCCAGATACGCAGTATTTT. Translated: CASSQDRGRGNPDTQYF.

This chain uses TRBV18 with TRBJ2-1; 11 nucleotides line up with TRBD2. The CDR3 extends over 16 amino acids. V was pared by 0 bases and J by 5 bases, with 3 bases of the junction left unmatched. The germline CDR1 and CDR2 sequences are KGHSH and LQKENI. CDR3 region: CASSPPGLAENNEQFF. DNA for the CDR3: TGTGCCAGCTCACCACCGGGACTAGCGGAAAACAATGAGCAGTTCTTC.

The CDR3 bases are TGTGCCAGCCGCCTTGGCTCCTACAATGAGCAGTTCTTC. Protein sequence: CASRLGSYNEQFF. The rearrangement uses TRBV5-8 and TRBJ2-1; the D is unclear. CDR3 length equals 13 residues. Trimming cost V 7 bases and J 0 bases, with 8 bases left between them. Germline V gene sequence: CDR1 SGHTS, CDR2 YDEGEE.

The gene calls are TRBV5-1 and TRBJ2-2, with D perhaps matching TRBD1 (5 bases). Germline lookup yields CDR1 SGHRS and CDR2 YFSETQ. Between the trimmed V and J ends, which lost 0 bases and 5 bases, there was a span of 11 bases. This CDR3 is 15 amino acids long. The CDR3 DNA follows: TGCGCCAGCAGCTTGGGTTCAGGGTCGACCGGGGAGCTGTTTTTT. This gives the protein CASSLGSGSTGELFF.